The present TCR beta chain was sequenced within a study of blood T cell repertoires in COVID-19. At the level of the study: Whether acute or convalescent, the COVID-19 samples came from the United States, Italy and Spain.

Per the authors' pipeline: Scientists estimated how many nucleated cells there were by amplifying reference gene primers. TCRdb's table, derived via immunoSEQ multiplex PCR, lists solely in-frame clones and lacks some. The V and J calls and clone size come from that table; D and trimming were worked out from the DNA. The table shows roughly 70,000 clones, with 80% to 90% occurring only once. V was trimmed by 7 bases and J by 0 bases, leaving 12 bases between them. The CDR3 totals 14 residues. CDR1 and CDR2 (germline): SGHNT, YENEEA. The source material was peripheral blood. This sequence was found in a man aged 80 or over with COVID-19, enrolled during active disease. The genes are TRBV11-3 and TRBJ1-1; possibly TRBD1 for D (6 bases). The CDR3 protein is CASTLGHMNTEAFF. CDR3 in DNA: TGTGCCAGCACGCTGGGACATATGAACACTGAAGCTTTCTTT. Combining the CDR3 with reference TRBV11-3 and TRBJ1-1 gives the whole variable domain EAGVVQSPRYKIIEKKQPVAFWCNPISGHNTLYWYLQNLGQGPELLIRYENEEAVDDSQLPKDRFSAERLKGVDSTLKIQPAELGDSAVYLCASTLGHMNTEAFFGQGTRLTVV.